The 9 T cell receptor beta chains reported below all come from one sample, sequenced in a study of beta chain features in type 1 diabetes. The isolated RNA, all of it, was reverse transcribed, so expressed TCRB transcripts were what got sequenced. Sequenced by immunoSEQ multiplex PCR; TCRdb stores in-frame clones only, minus some. The data hold 810,000 or so clones, with about 17% observed a single time. Sequencing input: naive CD4+ T cells from blood. These TCRs come from a woman between 18 and 30 years old in good health.

In its sample, this clone was seen a few times. V usage is TRBV7-6 and J usage is TRBJ2-1, with D perhaps matching TRBD2 (6 bases). CDR1 and CDR2 from the germline V gene are SGHVS and FNYEAQ. This CDR3 has 13 amino acids. V shed 4 bases and J shed 11 bases, with 15 bases lying between them. The CDR3 protein is CASSSNLADKQFF. CDR3 DNA sequence: TGTGCCAGCAGCTCCAACTTAGCGGACAAGCAGTTCTTC.

This clone was counted a few times. The chain links TRBV5-1 to TRBJ2-1; 9 nucleotides line up with TRBD1. Germline CDR1 SGHRS, CDR2 YFSETQ. V shed 4 bases and J 12 bases; nucleotides not matched to a gene: 11. The CDR3 consists of 14 residues. CDR3 amino acids: CASSRGPDRGGQFF. The CDR3, as DNA: TGCGCCAGCAGCCGAGGCCCGGACAGGGGAGGGCAGTTCTTC.

This clone appeared a few times. The chain is built from TRBV29-1 and TRBJ1-2; no clear D. Germline loops: CDR1 SQVTM, CDR2 ANQGSEA. The CDR3 runs to 11 residues. V was cut by 3 bases and J by 1 base, with 3 bases left in between. The CDR3 DNA sequence: TGCAGCGTTGAGTTTAACTATGGCTACACCTTC. Its protein is CSVEFNYGYTF.

The chain employs TRBV20-1 and TRBJ1-2; D is ambiguous. V was clipped by 3 bases and J by 7 bases, with 9 bases between them. This CDR3 has 11 amino acids. The germline V gene has CDR1 DFQATT and CDR2 SNEGSKA (reference sequence). CDR3 loop: CSASLEGGYTF. The CDR3 nucleotides read TGCAGTGCTAGTCTAGAGGGTGGCTACACCTTC.

This clone was found once. The chain uses TRBV5-4 and TRBJ2-2; weak D call: TRBD2 (6 bases). This CDR3 is 17 amino acids long. Trimming removed 4 bases at V and 6 bases at J, with 22 bases between. Germline V gives CDR1 SGHNT, CDR2 YYREEE (reference sequence). In DNA, the CDR3 is TGTGCCAGCAGCCAGAGGCGGGGCGGCCGAGGGGCCGGGGAGCTGTTTTTT. It yields the protein CASSQRRGGRGAGELFF. Together with reference TRBV5-4 and TRBJ2-2, the CDR3 gives the full variable domain: ETGVTQSPTHLIKTRGQQVTLRCSSQSGHNTVSWYQQALGQGPQFIFQYYREEENGRGNFPPRFSGLQFPNYSSELNVNALELDDSALYLCASSQRRGGRGAGELFFGEGSRLTVL.

The chain carries TRBV7-2 and TRBJ2-5; a possible D gene is TRBD1 (5 bases). This CDR3 contains 15 residues. Germline-derived CDR1 and CDR2 are SGHTA and FQGNSA. V was clipped by 1 base and J by 5 bases, with 14 bases between them. CDR3: CASSLGGTQRETQYF. The CDR3 region has the DNA TGTGCCAGCAGCTTAGGGGGCACTCAACGGGAGACCCAGTACTTC.

This clone turned up a few times. In nucleotides, the CDR3 is TGTGCCAGTGATCGAGGGGGTTATCAGCCCCAGCATTTT. As protein: CASDRGGYQPQHF. The chain joins TRBV2 to TRBJ1-5, with a tentative D call TRBD1 (6 bases). Germline V lookup: CDR1 SNHLY, CDR2 FYNNEI. V lost 9 bases and J 5 bases, leaving 14 bases between the germline ends. The CDR3 runs to 13 residues.

The chain couples TRBV6-5 to TRBJ1-1; D remains unclear. Germline V gene sequence: CDR1 MNHEY, CDR2 SVGAGI. This CDR3 is built from 14 residues. Between the trimmed V and J ends, which lost 7 bases and 1 base, there was a span of 13 bases. CDR3 sequence reads: CASTPGRRNTEAFF. In nucleotides, the CDR3 is TGTGCCAGCACTCCGGGTCGGCGGAACACTGAAGCTTTCTTT.

This clone was detected a few times. Here the CDR3 reads CASRSLARSEQFF. CDR3 bases: TGTGCCAGCCGTTCCCTAGCTCGGAGTGAGCAGTTCTTC. This rearrangement joins TRBV2 to TRBJ2-1; tentatively, D is TRBD2 (5 bases). CDR3 size: 13 residues. From germline, CDR1 is SNHLY and CDR2 FYNNEI. V was cut by 8 bases and J by 9 bases, with 17 bases left in between.